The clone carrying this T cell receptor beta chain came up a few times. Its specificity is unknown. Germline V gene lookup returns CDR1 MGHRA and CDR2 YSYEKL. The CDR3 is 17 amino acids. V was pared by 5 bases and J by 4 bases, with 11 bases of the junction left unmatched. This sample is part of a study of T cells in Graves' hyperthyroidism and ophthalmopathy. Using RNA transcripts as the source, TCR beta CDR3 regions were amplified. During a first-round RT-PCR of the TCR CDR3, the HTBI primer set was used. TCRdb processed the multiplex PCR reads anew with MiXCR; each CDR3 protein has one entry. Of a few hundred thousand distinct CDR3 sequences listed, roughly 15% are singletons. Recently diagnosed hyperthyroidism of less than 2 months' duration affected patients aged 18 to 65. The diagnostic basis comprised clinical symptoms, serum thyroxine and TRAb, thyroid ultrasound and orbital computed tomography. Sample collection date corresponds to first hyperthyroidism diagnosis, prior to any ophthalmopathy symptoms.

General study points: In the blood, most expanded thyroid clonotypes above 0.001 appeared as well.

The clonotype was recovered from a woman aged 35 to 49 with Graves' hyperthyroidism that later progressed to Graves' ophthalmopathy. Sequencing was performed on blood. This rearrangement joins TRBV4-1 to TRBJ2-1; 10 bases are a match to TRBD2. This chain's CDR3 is CASSVRQLAGIYNEQFF. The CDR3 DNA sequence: TGCGCCAGCAGCGTCCGACAACTAGCGGGAATATACAATGAGCAGTTCTTC.